This T cell receptor beta chain was sequenced in a study of shared T cell receptors in the human thymus listed by TCRdb under 2021. About the investigation overall: The study examined how self-reactive, shared T-cell receptor alpha chains are generated in the human thymus.

Details on this clone: This clone's antigen is unknown. No quality values exist for individual bases; no much larger clone is one base distant.

The germline V and J ends show losses of 2 bases and 0 bases respectively, and no gene match explains 5 bases of the junction. From the germline V gene, CDR1 is MDHEN and CDR2 is SYDVKM. The CDR3, cysteine through phenylalanine, is 17 amino acids long. The retained sequence is limited to the CDR3, 51 bases, with the frame set at the first base. The library came from the immunoSEQ multiplex PCR assay. Held by TCRdb, this immuneACCESS table contains in-frame sequences only and omits some clones. Under half of the omission traces to an unresolved V gene where checked; the cause of the rest is unknown. This sample gives about 660,000 clones in total; around 87% of them show up just once. The ten largest clonotypes hold roughly 0.0094% of the sample. A further study also used this sample, focusing on human thymus T cells. The second investigation adds: Immunologically healthy infants undergoing open corrective cardiac surgery for congenital heart defects in Finland were used as donors. Thymus tissue was obtained as surgical resects removed during corrective cardiac surgery. Usage of V and J gene segments appeared to be biased in both the thymic and the peripheral blood repertoires. Highly overlapping thymic TCR repertoires among unrelated individuals were reported in the related research. The study used 7 to 9 infant thymus samples plus four related peripheral blood samples to characterize TCR alpha and beta repertoires. Donor ages ranged from roughly 7 to 250 days, and the cohort comprised about six male and a couple of female infants. Thymocytes were freed from the tissue by mechanical means and kept at -70 degrees C as pellets of roughly 9-30 million cells. A QIAsymphony instrument was used to extract genomic DNA from frozen cell pellets. Using the immunoSEQ multiplex PCR assay, the TCRB and TCRAD loci were amplified from a standardized quantity of quality-controlled genomic DNA. The amplicons covered the V(D)J region and were long enough to include the CDR3 and to identify the V and J genes. Amplicon sequencing was performed on an Illumina platform through the commercial immunoSEQ service. Primer bias and sequencing errors were corrected as previously described, and TCRAD and TCRB definitions were based on the IMGT database. immunoSEQ Analyzer 3.0 and VDJTools were used for repertoire analysis, which covered basic statistics, V/J segment usage, diversity estimates, rarefaction and pairwise overlap. Chao1, ChaoE, Efron-Thisted, Shannon and inverse Simpson indices were used to estimate diversity, which was also estimated on datasets down-sampled to the smallest sample. Repertoire overlap was determined by strict matching of CDR3 nucleotide sequence, V gene and J gene, and Jaccard-based multidimensional scaling clustering was applied. On average, thymus samples yielded approximately 780,000 unique TCRB clonotypes, whereas blood samples yielded around 84,000.

The rearranged chain carries TRBV28 and TRBJ2-1; TRBD2 fits 9 bases in the junction. The clonotype was recovered from a boy under three years old with a congenital heart defect. Donor details come from another sample of the same person, matched by shared clones. Sequenced: thymocytes. The nucleotides read TGTGCCAGCAGTTTACCTAGCGGGATTATCTCCTACAATGAGCAGTTCTTC. Translated, this gives CASSLPSGIISYNEQFF.